Listed below are T cell receptor beta chains from one sample, sequenced in a study of shared clonotypes between healthy human individuals. Profiled with immunoSEQ multiplex PCR; TCRdb holds only in-frame clones, not every one. The sample records 2 million to 2.5 million clones, roughly 93% being singletons. Sequenced input: naive CD4+ T cells from PBMCs. These receptors were collected from a man younger than 35 in good health. Some clones in this sample may be carry-over from other donors' samples. The CDR3 runs from the conserved cysteine through the conserved F or W.

j_call v_call cdr3_aa
TRBJ1-1 TRBV5-1 CASSPYRDTEAFF
TRBJ1-3 TRBV28 CASSFKYRASGNTIYF
TRBJ1-5 TRBV5-4 CASSFGSNQPQHF
TRBJ2-7 TRBV18 CASSPTGVPYEQYF
TRBJ2-1 TRBV2 CASRLAGLVHEQFF
TRBJ1-5 TRBV27 CASSTYPGPRVGQPQHF
TRBJ2-5 TRBV7-3 CASSLRLEETQYF
TRBJ2-7 TRBV7-2 CASSFTGYEQYF
TRBJ2-1 TRBV11-2 CASRAGQGSYNEQFF
TRBJ1-2 TRBV11-2 CASSLSTVNYGYTF
TRBJ1-2 TRBV5-1 CASKHKGAKYGYTF
TRBJ1-5 TRBV19 CASSFGTPSNQPQHF
TRBJ2-7 TRBV28 CASSPNRDEQYF
TRBJ2-5 TRBV27 CASSRRQGSRETQYF
TRBJ2-7 TRBV5-1 CASSLEVGGSYEQYF
TRBJ2-2 TRBV5-1 CASRGLQGANGELFF
TRBJ1-6 TRBV6-5 CASRPRTGDNSPLHF
TRBJ2-7 TRBV18 CASSPGTPGSYEQYF
TRBJ1-5 TRBV7-9 CASSESNQPQHF